The rows below give T cell receptor beta chains drawn from one sample of a study of cytomegalovirus exposure and HLA in healthy donors. Produced via immunoSEQ multiplex PCR; TCRdb's table is partial and in-frame only. This listing includes 150,000 or so clones. Source material: PBMCs. The receptor source for this set is a man younger than 45 in good health and CMV-seronegative. Each CDR3 is given with its conserved first and last residue. Each record gives: V gene, J gene, CDR3 protein.

v_call: TRBV6-4; j_call: TRBJ1-5; cdr3_aa: CASSRTVSNQPQHF
v_call: TRBV5-4; j_call: TRBJ1-1; cdr3_aa: CASSFWTVGTEAFF
v_call: TRBV5-4; j_call: TRBJ2-7; cdr3_aa: CASSSSSGSEEQYF
v_call: TRBV30; j_call: TRBJ2-7; cdr3_aa: CAWTGTESSYEQYF
v_call: TRBV5-1; j_call: TRBJ2-7; cdr3_aa: CASSGQGQTLQYF
v_call: TRBV10-1; j_call: TRBJ2-1; cdr3_aa: CASSESGTSRTYNEQFF
v_call: TRBV7-2; j_call: TRBJ1-3; cdr3_aa: CASSQGQALGGNTIYF
v_call: TRBV28; j_call: TRBJ2-1; cdr3_aa: CASRARSYNEQFF
v_call: TRBV7-8; j_call: TRBJ2-2; cdr3_aa: CASSPRQGWGELFF
v_call: TRBV5-1; j_call: TRBJ2-1; cdr3_aa: CASSRGLAGGTYNEQFF
v_call: TRBV7-8; j_call: TRBJ2-1; cdr3_aa: CASSPRLLAGYNEQFF
v_call: TRBV12-5; j_call: TRBJ2-2; cdr3_aa: CASAPPGLAEPNTGELFF
v_call: TRBV5-4; j_call: TRBJ2-1; cdr3_aa: CASRAPGLAVYNEQFF
v_call: TRBV2; j_call: TRBJ1-3; cdr3_aa: CASSVRGTSGNTIYF
v_call: TRBV29-1; j_call: TRBJ1-1; cdr3_aa: CSVAGTQMNTEAFF
v_call: TRBV18; j_call: TRBJ1-1; cdr3_aa: CASSPRRDRDGAEAFF
v_call: TRBV5-1; j_call: TRBJ1-2; cdr3_aa: CASSVLGTGGYGYTF
v_call: TRBV7-6; j_call: TRBJ1-4; cdr3_aa: CASSPTATNEKLFF
v_call: TRBV4-3; j_call: TRBJ2-3; cdr3_aa: CASSQDLAGSTDTQYF
v_call: TRBV6-1; j_call: TRBJ1-4; cdr3_aa: CASSEVAGEGNEKLFF
v_call: TRBV25-1; j_call: TRBJ1-1; cdr3_aa: CASSGQENTEAFF
v_call: TRBV6-6; j_call: TRBJ2-1; cdr3_aa: CASSRSLTDNEQFF
v_call: TRBV5-4; j_call: TRBJ2-7; cdr3_aa: CASSAVGASSYEQYF
v_call: TRBV4-2; j_call: TRBJ2-7; cdr3_aa: CASSQDSQNSYEQYF
v_call: TRBV7-9; j_call: TRBJ2-7; cdr3_aa: CASSTGQGIEQYF
v_call: TRBV5-4; j_call: TRBJ1-4; cdr3_aa: CASSLELATNEKLFF
v_call: TRBV2; j_call: TRBJ1-1; cdr3_aa: CASSEGRGSTEAFF